Each of the 29 T cell receptor beta chains below was sequenced from the same sample in a study of blood T cell repertoires in COVID-19. The table came from immunoSEQ multiplex PCR; TCRdb's copy has only in-frame clones and leaves some out. The sample contains 140,000 or so clones, 84% of which appear only once. The specimen was peripheral blood. The source is a human donor in a cohort sampled during active COVID-19.

The chain is built from TRBV7-9 and TRBJ2-3; 7 positions agree with TRBD1. The CDR3 loop spans 15 amino acids. Germline V gives CDR1 SEHNR, CDR2 FQNEAQ (reference sequence). Trimming cost V 3 bases and J 3 bases; bases outside gene matches: 6. As DNA, the CDR3 is TGTGCCAGCAGCTTCGGGCAGGGGGAGACAGATACGCAGTATTTT. Translated: CASSFGQGETDTQYF.

The J gene is TRBJ2-7, the V gene TRBV29-1, with a tentative D call TRBD2 (5 bases). This CDR3 spans 12 amino acids. CDR1 SQVTM and CDR2 ANQGSEA come from the germline V gene. V dropped 5 bases and J dropped 3 bases, with 11 bases sitting between them. The CDR3 nucleotides read TGCAGCGTTATTTCCGGGAACTACGAGCAGTACGTC. As protein: CSVISGNYEQYV.

This clone was recorded at least ten times. The J gene is TRBJ2-7, the V gene TRBV5-1, with D possibly TRBD1 on 6 matching bases. Germline V gene lookup returns CDR1 SGHRS and CDR2 YFSETQ. This CDR3 has 15 residues. Trimming removed 0 bases from V and 2 bases from J, with 12 bases in between. The CDR3 DNA is TGCGCCAGCAGCTTGGGAACAGGGAGTGCCTACGAGCAGTACTTC. It specifies CASSLGTGSAYEQYF.

The chain couples TRBV6-5 to TRBJ1-5; TRBD1 matches at 8 bases. J was trimmed by 4 bases and V by 6 bases; bases with no gene match: 5. The germline CDR1 and CDR2 sequences are MNHEY and SVGAGI. The CDR3 length is 14 residues. The CDR3 DNA reads TGTGCCAGCAGAGTAAACAGGGGGAATCAGCCCCAGCATTTT. It yields the protein CASRVNRGNQPQHF.

This clone has just a few counts. The rearrangement uses TRBV7-9 and TRBJ2-1, with 8 bases aligning to TRBD2. In germline, CDR1 is SEHNR, CDR2 FQNEAQ (reference sequence). This CDR3 has 19 residues. The junction had 21 bases not matched to a gene; V was cut back by 5 bases and J by 6 bases. CDR3 residues: CASSPGAGGPSVLGNEQFF. The CDR3 coding sequence is TGTGCCAGCAGCCCCGGCGCGGGGGGACCCTCCGTCCTTGGCAATGAGCAGTTCTTC. Full variable domain (rest looked up from reference TRBV7-9 and TRBJ2-1): DTGVSQNPRHKITKRGQNVTFRCDPISEHNRLYWYRQTLGQGPEFLTYFQNEAQLEKSRLLSDRFSAERPKGSFSTLEIQRTEQGDSAMYLCASSPGAGGPSVLGNEQFFGPGTRLTVL.

This clone was counted a single time. The gene calls are TRBV6-5 and TRBJ1-5; D is undetermined. Between the trimmed V and J ends, which lost 0 bases and 3 bases, there was a span of 6 bases. The CDR3 is 14 residues long. The germline V gene encodes CDR1 MNHEY and CDR2 SVGAGI. The CDR3, as DNA: TGTGCCAGCAGTTACTCCCCGTTCAATCAGCCCCAGCATTTT. This translates into CASSYSPFNQPQHF.

This clone has just one count. The gene calls are TRBV5-6 and TRBJ2-3; 11 bases line up with TRBD2. Germline lookup yields CDR1 SGHDT and CDR2 YYEEEE. CDR3 length: 17 residues. The J segment lost 2 bases and the V segment lost 4 bases, leaving 9 bases of the junction unmatched. Here the CDR3 DNA reads TGTGCCAGCAGCCTAATAGGGACTAGCGGTTTCACAGATACGCAGTATTTT. Translation: CASSLIGTSGFTDTQYF. The whole variable domain, remainder taken from reference TRBV5-6 and TRBJ2-3, is DAGVTQSPTHLIKTRGQQVTLRCSPKSGHDTVSWYQQALGQGPQFIFQYYEEEERQRGNFPDRFSGHQFPNYSSELNVNALLLGDSALYLCASSLIGTSGFTDTQYFGPGTRLTVL.

The chain has TRBV11-2 and TRBJ2-5; TRBD1 agrees at 10 bases. Germline CDR1 SGHAT, CDR2 FQNNGV. The J segment lost 7 bases and the V segment lost 10 bases, leaving 6 bases of the junction unmatched. This CDR3 region has 12 residues. The CDR3 nucleotides are TGTGCCATAAAGAGGACAGGGGGGACCCAGTACTTC. It codes for CAIKRTGGTQYF.

The chain employs TRBV30 and TRBJ2-1; D remains unclear. The CDR3 extends over 12 amino acids. Germline V gene data show CDR1 as GTSNPN and CDR2 as SVGIG (reference sequence). Trimming left V 6 bases short and J 2 bases short, with 8 bases between. CDR3 protein: CACSPTYNEQFF. CDR3 bases: TGTGCCTGTAGCCCAACCTACAATGAGCAGTTCTTC.

The chain is built from TRBV10-3 and TRBJ1-2; 11 bases are a match to TRBD1. The CDR3 is 18 residues long. CDR1 is ENHRY, CDR2 SYGVKD, per germline. Trimming cost V 5 bases and J 3 bases; bases outside gene matches: 14. CDR3 sequence: CAISTNQYGQGADYGYTF. The CDR3 DNA is TGTGCCATCAGTACAAATCAATACGGACAGGGGGCCGACTATGGCTACACCTTC.

The rearrangement links TRBV25-1 to TRBJ2-7; maybe TRBD1 (5 bases). The CDR3 covers 15 residues. Trimming left V 0 bases short and J 5 bases short, with 14 bases between. The germline V gene encodes CDR1 MGHDK and CDR2 SYGVNS. The CDR3 spells CASSEYFLGRDEQYF. CDR3 nucleotide sequence: TGTGCCAGCAGTGAATATTTCCTGGGCAGGGACGAGCAGTACTTC.

The rearrangement uses TRBV7-9 and TRBJ2-2, with TRBD1 as a possible D gene (6 bases). The CDR3 has 14 amino acids. The germline V gene encodes CDR1 SEHNR and CDR2 FQNEAQ (reference sequence). V lost 5 bases and J lost 8, with 15 bases in between. The CDR3 DNA follows: TGTGCCAGCAGCCGAGACAGGTCCTGGGGGGAGCTGTTTTTT. Translated, it gives CASSRDRSWGELFF.

This clone has only a few counts. The chain links TRBV7-2 to TRBJ1-2; D possibly corresponds to TRBD1 (5 bases). Trimming pared 5 bases from V and 7 bases from J, leaving 20 bases between. CDR3 length: 15 residues. Germline V gene sequence: CDR1 SGHTA, CDR2 FQGNSA. The CDR3 region has the DNA TGTGCCAGCAGCCGGAAACGGGACTCATCAACTGGCTACACCTTC. Translated: CASSRKRDSSTGYTF.

The chain links TRBV28 to TRBJ1-1; possibly TRBD1 for D (6 bases). This CDR3 has 18 residues. V was cut by 6 bases and J by 1 base, with 24 bases left in between. Germline V gives CDR1 MDHEN, CDR2 SYDVKM. CDR3 sequence reads: CASSRMGDGGPSNTEAFF. DNA for the CDR3: TGTGCCAGCAGCCGTATGGGGGACGGGGGGCCTTCGAACACTGAAGCTTTCTTT.

The table lists this clone with a few counts. The J gene is TRBJ1-5, the V gene TRBV12-3 or TRBV12-4, with D unresolved. This CDR3 region has 13 residues. Trimming stripped 3 bases from V and 3 bases from J, with 6 bases between. DNA of the CDR3: TGTGCCAGCAGTTTTAGCCCCAATCAGCCCCAGCATTTT. Amino acids: CASSFSPNQPQHF.

The chain combines TRBV4-2 with TRBJ1-4; 7 bases match TRBD1. Germline lookup yields CDR1 LGHNA and CDR2 YNFKEQ. The CDR3 extends over 19 amino acids. V gave up 1 base and J gave up 0 bases; unmatched junction bases: 11. CDR3 sequence reads: CASSQGLQEGAATNEKLFF. CDR3 nucleotide sequence: TGTGCCAGCAGCCAAGGGTTACAAGAGGGGGCTGCAACTAATGAAAAACTGTTTTTT.

V is TRBV10-3 and J is TRBJ2-2, with 8 bases aligning to TRBD2. Germline V gives CDR1 ENHRY, CDR2 SYGVKD. Trimming at V came to 6 bases and at J to 4 bases, leaving 4 bases not matched to a gene. The CDR3 contains 14 residues. CDR3 amino acids: CAIRGTSPTGELFF. The CDR3 region has the DNA TGTGCCATCAGGGGGACTAGTCCCACCGGGGAGCTGTTTTTT.

The rearrangement uses TRBV19 and TRBJ1-6, with D perhaps TRBD1 (5 bases). Germline V gene data show CDR1 as LNHDA and CDR2 as SQIVND (reference sequence). Trimming removed 3 bases at V and 8 bases at J, with 14 bases between. The CDR3 is made up of 15 amino acids. CDR3 sequence: CASSIQGGFYSPLHF. As DNA, the CDR3 is TGTGCCAGTAGTATCCAGGGAGGGTTCTATTCACCCCTCCACTTT. The variable domain in full, completed from reference TRBV19 and TRBJ1-6, reads DGGITQSPKYLFRKEGQNVTLSCEQNLNHDAMYWYRQDPGQGLRLIYYSQIVNDFQKGDIAEGYSVSREKKESFPLTVTSAQKNPTAFYLCASSIQGGFYSPLHFGNGTRLTVT.

The chain recombines TRBV10-2 with TRBJ2-1; D is perhaps TRBD1 (7 bases). Trimming took 7 bases from V and 7 from J, leaving 11 bases between them. Germline V gene lookup returns CDR1 WSHSY and CDR2 SAAADI. The length of the CDR3 is 12 residues. This CDR3 reads CASKQGRNEQFF. CDR3 DNA: TGCGCCAGCAAACAGGGGAGGAATGAGCAGTTCTTC.

The chain recombines TRBV6-1 with TRBJ2-6; D possibly corresponds to TRBD1 (5 bases). The length of the CDR3 is 17 residues. The V end lost 0 bases, the J end lost 4 bases, and 13 bases lay between the germline ends. In germline, CDR1 is MNHNS, CDR2 SASEGT. The CDR3 nucleotides read TGTGCCAGCAGTGAAGCCCAGGGTAACGCCGGGGCCAACGTCCTGACTTTC. It translates to CASSEAQGNAGANVLTF.

This clone was counted between two and nine times. The chain joins TRBV7-9 to TRBJ1-1; no clear D. The V and J ends lost 4 bases and 0 bases respectively, with 12 bases between them. Germline-derived CDR1 and CDR2 are SEHNR and FQNEAQ (reference sequence). There are 15 residues in the CDR3. The CDR3 DNA is TGTGCCAGCAGCTCCACCCGCGGGGTGAACACTGAAGCTTTCTTT. It encodes CASSSTRGVNTEAFF.

The rearrangement uses TRBV5-1 and TRBJ2-5, with TRBD1 identical over 7 bases. Trimming took 2 bases from V and 5 from J; bases not matched to a gene: 6. Germline values: CDR1 SGHRS, CDR2 YFSETQ. This CDR3 region has 14 residues. CDR3: CASSFDRAGETQYF. The CDR3 DNA follows: TGCGCCAGCAGCTTCGACAGGGCTGGTGAGACCCAGTACTTC.

The J gene is TRBJ2-5, the V gene TRBV4-2; 8 positions match TRBD2. This CDR3 has 15 residues. V lost 1 base to trimming and J lost 3 bases; unmatched junction nucleotides: 4. In germline, CDR1 is LGHNA, CDR2 YNFKEQ. The CDR3 sequence: CASSQAGGVEETQYF. The CDR3 nucleotides read TGTGCCAGCAGCCAAGCGGGGGGGGTAGAAGAGACCCAGTACTTC.

The V call is TRBV6-5, the J call TRBJ2-7, with 8 positions matching TRBD1. Germline V gene data show CDR1 as MNHEY and CDR2 as SVGAGI. V lost 7 bases, J lost 2 bases, and 4 bases stayed unmatched. The CDR3 runs 13 residues. The CDR3 loop reads CASKKQGAYEQYV. The DNA for the CDR3 is TGTGCCAGCAAAAAACAGGGGGCCTACGAGCAGTACGTC.

V and J are TRBV4-1 and TRBJ1-5; 8 bases align to TRBD1. The ends lost 0 bases at V and 5 bases at J; junction bases unmatched: 12. There are 18 residues in the CDR3. Germline lookup yields CDR1 MGHRA and CDR2 YSYEKL. The CDR3 sequence: CASSQDIPPTGVHQPQHF. The CDR3 DNA reads as TGCGCCAGCAGCCAAGATATACCCCCGACAGGGGTACATCAGCCCCAGCATTTT.

The gene calls are TRBV3-1 (or the pseudogene TRBV3-2) and TRBJ2-1, with 9 bases matching TRBD2. Germline CDR1 and CDR2: LGHDT and YNNKEL (reference sequence). V shed 1 base and J 3 bases; nucleotides not matched to a gene: 1. The CDR3 contains 15 residues. CDR3: CASSQASGVYNEQFF. CDR3 in DNA: TGTGCCAGCAGCCAAGCTAGCGGGGTCTACAATGAGCAGTTCTTC.

This clone was picked up one time. In nucleotides, the CDR3 is TGTGCCAGCTCACCGAGGGCTGTCGGGGGGTCGTCCCAAGAGACCCAGTACTTC. This translates into CASSPRAVGGSSQETQYF. V gene TRBV18 combines with J gene TRBJ2-5; 7 bases line up with TRBD2. V trimming: 3 bases; J trimming: 1 base; junction bases outside the gene matches: 14. The CDR3 runs 18 residues. Germline loops: CDR1 KGHSH, CDR2 LQKENI.

The chain uses TRBV21-1 and TRBJ2-7; TRBD2 is taken as the D call from the table, unchecked against the DNA. TRBV21-1 is shown as a pseudogene. The CDR3 runs to 14 residues. The DNA of the CDR3 is TGTGCCAGCAGCAAAATTTGTGGGAGTTACGAGCAGTACGTC. This encodes CASSKICGSYEQYV.

This sequence joins TRBV5-6 and TRBJ2-5; D perhaps matches TRBD2 (6 bases). The CDR3 spans 13 residues. From germline, CDR1 is SGHDT and CDR2 YYEEEE. V dropped 5 bases and J dropped 4 bases, with 12 bases sitting between them. The CDR3 sequence is CASRPGTVETQYF. CDR3 DNA: TGTGCCAGCAGACCTGGGACTGTAGAGACCCAGTACTTC.